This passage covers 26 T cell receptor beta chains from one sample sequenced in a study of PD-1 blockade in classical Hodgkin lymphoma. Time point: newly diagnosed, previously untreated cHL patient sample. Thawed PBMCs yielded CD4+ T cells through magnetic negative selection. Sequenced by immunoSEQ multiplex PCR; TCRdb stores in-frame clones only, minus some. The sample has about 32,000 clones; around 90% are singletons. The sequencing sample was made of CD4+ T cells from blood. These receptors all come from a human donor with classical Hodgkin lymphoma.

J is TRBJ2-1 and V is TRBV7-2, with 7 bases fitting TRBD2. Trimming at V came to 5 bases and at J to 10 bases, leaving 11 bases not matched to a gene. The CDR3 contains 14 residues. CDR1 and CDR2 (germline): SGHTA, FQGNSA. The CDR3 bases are TGTGCCAGCAGCCACCGGGGGGAGGGCCGGGAGCAGTTCTTC. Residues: CASSHRGEGREQFF. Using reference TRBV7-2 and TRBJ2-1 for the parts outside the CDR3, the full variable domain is GAGVSQSPSNKVTEKGKDVELRCDPISGHTALYWYRQSLGQGLEFLIYFQGNSAPDKSGLPSDRFSAERTGGSVSTLTIQRTQQEDSAVYLCASSHRGEGREQFFGPGTRLTVL.

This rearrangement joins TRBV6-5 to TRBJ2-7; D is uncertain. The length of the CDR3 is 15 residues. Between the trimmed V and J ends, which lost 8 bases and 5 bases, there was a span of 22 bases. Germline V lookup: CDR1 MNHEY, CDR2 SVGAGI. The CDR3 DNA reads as TGTGCCAGCCTCTACCGTTTTGCGAATGTCGACGAGCAGTACGTC. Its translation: CASLYRFANVDEQYV.

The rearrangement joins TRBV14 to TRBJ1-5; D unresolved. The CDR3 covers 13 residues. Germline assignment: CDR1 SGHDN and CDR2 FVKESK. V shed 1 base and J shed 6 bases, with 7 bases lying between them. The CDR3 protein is CASSQGRSQPQHF. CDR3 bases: TGTGCCAGCAGCCAAGGGCGTAGTCAGCCCCAGCATTTT.

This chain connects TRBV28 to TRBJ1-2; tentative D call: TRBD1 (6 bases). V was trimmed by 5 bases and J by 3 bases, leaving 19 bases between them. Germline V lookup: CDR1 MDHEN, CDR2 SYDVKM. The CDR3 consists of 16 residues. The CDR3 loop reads CASSQLYREEDYGYTF. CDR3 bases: TGTGCCAGCAGTCAACTCTACAGGGAAGAAGACTATGGCTACACCTTC.

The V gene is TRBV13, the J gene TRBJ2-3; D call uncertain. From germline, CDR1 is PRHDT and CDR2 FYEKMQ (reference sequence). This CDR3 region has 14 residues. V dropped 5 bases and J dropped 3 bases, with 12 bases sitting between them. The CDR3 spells CASSPVARTDTQYF. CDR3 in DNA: TGTGCCAGCAGCCCGGTAGCACGAACAGATACGCAGTATTTT. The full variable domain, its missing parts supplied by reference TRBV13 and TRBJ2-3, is AAGVIQSPRHLIKEKRETATLKCYPIPRHDTVYWYQQGPGQDPQFLISFYEKMQSDKGSIPDRFSAQQFSDYHSELNMSSLELGDSALYFCASSPVARTDTQYFGPGTRLTVL.

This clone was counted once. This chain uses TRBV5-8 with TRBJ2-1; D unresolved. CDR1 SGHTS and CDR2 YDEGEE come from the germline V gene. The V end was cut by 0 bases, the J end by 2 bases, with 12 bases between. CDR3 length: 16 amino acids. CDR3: CASSLEGFPTYNEQFF. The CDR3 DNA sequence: TGTGCCAGCAGCTTGGAGGGCTTCCCAACCTACAATGAGCAGTTCTTC.

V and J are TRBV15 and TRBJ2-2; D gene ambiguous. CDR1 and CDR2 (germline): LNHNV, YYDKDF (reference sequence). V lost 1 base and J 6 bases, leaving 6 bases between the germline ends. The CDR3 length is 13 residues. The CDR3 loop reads CATSRVLPGELFF. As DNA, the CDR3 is TGTGCCACCAGCAGAGTCCTTCCCGGGGAGCTGTTTTTT.

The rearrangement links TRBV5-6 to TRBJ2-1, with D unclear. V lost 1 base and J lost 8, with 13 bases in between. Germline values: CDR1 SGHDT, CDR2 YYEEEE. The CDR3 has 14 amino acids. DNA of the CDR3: TGTGCCAGCAGCTTGTTTAGGGCGACCGATGAGCAGTTCTTC. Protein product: CASSLFRATDEQFF. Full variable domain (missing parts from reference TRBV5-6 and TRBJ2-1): DAGVTQSPTHLIKTRGQQVTLRCSPKSGHDTVSWYQQALGQGPQFIFQYYEEEERQRGNFPDRFSGHQFPNYSSELNVNALLLGDSALYLCASSLFRATDEQFFGPGTRLTVL.

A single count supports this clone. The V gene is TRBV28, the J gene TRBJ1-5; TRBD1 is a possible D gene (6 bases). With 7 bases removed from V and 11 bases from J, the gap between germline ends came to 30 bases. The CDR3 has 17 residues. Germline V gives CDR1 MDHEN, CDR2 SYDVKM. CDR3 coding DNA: TGTGCCAGCACGAGGTGGCTGACGGGAGCGGGGGCTTGGACCCAGCATTTT. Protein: CASTRWLTGAGAWTQHF.

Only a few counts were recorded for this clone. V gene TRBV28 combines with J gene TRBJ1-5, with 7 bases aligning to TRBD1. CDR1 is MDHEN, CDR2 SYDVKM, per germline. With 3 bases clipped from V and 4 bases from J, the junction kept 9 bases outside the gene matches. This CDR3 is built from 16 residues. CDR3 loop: CASSLPIQGPNQPQHF. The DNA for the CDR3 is TGTGCCAGCAGTTTGCCGATACAGGGGCCTAATCAGCCCCAGCATTTT.

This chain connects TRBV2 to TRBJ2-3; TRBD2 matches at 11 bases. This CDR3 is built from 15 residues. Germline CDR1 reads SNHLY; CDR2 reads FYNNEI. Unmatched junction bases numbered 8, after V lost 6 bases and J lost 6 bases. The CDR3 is CASSQLAGVRDTQYF. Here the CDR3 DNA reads TGTGCCAGCAGCCAACTAGCGGGAGTTAGGGATACGCAGTATTTT.

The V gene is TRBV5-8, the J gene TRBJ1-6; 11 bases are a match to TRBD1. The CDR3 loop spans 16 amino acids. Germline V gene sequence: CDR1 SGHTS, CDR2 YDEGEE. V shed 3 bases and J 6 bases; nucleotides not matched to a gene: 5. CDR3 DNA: TGTGCCAGCAGCTACGGACAGGGGGCGATTAATTCACCCCTCCACTTT. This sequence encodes CASSYGQGAINSPLHF.

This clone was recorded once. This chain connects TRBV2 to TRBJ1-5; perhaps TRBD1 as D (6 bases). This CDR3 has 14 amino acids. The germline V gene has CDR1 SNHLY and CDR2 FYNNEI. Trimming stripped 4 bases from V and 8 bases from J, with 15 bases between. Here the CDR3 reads CASSALAGVEPQHF. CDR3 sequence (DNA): TGTGCCAGCAGTGCACTGGCAGGGGTTGAGCCCCAGCATTTT. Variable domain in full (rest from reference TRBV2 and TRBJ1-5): EPEVTQTPSHQVTQMGQEVILRCVPISNHLYFYWYRQILGQKVEFLVSFYNNEISEKSEIFDDQFSVERPDGSNFTLKIRSTKLEDSAMYFCASSALAGVEPQHFGDGTRLSIL.

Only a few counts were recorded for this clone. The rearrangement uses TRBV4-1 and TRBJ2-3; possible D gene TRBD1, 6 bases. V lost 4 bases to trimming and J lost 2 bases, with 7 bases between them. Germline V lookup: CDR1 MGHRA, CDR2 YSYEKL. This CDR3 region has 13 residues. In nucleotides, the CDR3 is TGCGCCAGCAGCCGGGACACCACAGATACGCAGTATTTT. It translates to CASSRDTTDTQYF.

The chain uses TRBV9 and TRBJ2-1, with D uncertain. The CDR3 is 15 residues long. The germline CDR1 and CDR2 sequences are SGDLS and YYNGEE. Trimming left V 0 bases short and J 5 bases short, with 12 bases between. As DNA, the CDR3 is TGTGCCAGCAGCGTAGGGGCAATCCGACACAATGAGCAGTTCTTC. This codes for CASSVGAIRHNEQFF.

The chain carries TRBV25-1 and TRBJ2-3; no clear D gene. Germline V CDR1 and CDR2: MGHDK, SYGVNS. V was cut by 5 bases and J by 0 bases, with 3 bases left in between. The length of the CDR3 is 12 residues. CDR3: CASSPSTDTQYF. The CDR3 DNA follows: TGTGCCAGCAGTCCTAGCACAGATACGCAGTATTTT.

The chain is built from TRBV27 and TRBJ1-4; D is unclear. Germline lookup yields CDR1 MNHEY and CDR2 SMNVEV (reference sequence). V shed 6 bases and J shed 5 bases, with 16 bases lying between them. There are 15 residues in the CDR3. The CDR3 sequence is CASRKILGSNEKLFF. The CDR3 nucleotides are TGTGCCAGCAGGAAAATTCTGGGGTCGAATGAAAAACTGTTTTTT.

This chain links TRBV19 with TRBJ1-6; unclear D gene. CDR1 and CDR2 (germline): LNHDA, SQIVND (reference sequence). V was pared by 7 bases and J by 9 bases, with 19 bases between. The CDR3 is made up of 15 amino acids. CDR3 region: CASTRDGQAGSPLHF. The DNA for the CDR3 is TGTGCCAGTACTCGAGATGGGCAGGCGGGTTCACCCCTCCACTTT.

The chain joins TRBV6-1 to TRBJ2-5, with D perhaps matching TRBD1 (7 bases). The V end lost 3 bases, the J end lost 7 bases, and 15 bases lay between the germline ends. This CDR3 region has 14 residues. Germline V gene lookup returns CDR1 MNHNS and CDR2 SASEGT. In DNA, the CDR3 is TGTGCCAGCAGTGAGACAGGGAGGAGAGGGACCCAGTACTTC. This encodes CASSETGRRGTQYF.

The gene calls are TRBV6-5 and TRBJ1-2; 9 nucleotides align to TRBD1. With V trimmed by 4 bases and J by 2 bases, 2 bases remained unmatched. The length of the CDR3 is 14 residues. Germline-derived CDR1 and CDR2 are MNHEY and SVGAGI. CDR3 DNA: TGTGCCAGCAGTTGGGACAGGGCAAACTATGGCTACACCTTC. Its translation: CASSWDRANYGYTF.

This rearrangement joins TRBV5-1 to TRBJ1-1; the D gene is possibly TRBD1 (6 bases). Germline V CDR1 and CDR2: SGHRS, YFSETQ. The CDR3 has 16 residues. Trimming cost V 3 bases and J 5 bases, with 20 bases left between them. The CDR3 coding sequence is TGCGCCAGCAGCTCAACAGGGTTGTATAAAGGGACTGAAGCTTTCTTT. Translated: CASSSTGLYKGTEAFF.

The CDR3 loop reads CASVGQGRETQYF. CDR3 bases: TGTGCCAGCGTTGGACAGGGGCGAGAGACCCAGTACTTC. This chain uses TRBV6-5 with TRBJ2-5; 9 bases are a match to TRBD1. Trimming at V came to 8 bases and at J to 4 bases, leaving 5 bases not matched to a gene. The germline gives CDR1 MNHEY, CDR2 SVGAGI. This CDR3 has 13 residues.

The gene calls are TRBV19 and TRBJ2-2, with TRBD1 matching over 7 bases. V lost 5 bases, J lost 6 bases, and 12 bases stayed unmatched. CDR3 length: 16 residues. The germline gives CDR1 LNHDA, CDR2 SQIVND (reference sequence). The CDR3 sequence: CASSSTPGQIPGELFF. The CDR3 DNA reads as TGTGCCAGTAGTTCAACGCCGGGACAGATCCCCGGGGAGCTGTTTTTT.

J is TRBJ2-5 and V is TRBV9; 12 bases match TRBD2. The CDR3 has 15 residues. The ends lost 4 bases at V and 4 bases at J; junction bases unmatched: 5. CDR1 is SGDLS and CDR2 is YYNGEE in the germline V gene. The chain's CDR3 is CASSRLAGEGETQYF. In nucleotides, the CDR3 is TGTGCCAGCAGCCGACTAGCGGGAGAGGGAGAGACCCAGTACTTC.

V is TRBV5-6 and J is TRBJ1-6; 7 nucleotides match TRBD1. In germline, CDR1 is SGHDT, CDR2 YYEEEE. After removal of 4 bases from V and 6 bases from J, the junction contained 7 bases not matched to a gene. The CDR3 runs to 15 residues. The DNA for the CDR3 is TGTGCCAGCAGCGCACCGGGACAGCCTAATTCACCCCTCCACTTT. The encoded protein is CASSAPGQPNSPLHF.

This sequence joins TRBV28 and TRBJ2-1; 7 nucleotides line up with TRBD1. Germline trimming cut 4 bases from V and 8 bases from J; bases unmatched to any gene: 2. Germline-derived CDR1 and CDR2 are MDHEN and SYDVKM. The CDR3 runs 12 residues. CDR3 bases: TGTGCCAGCAGTTCCAGGGGGTATGAGCAGTTCTTC. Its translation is CASSSRGYEQFF. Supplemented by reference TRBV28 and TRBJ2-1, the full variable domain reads DVKVTQSSRYLVKRTGEKVFLECVQDMDHENMFWYRQDPGLGLRLIYFSYDVKMKEKGDIPEGYSVSREKKERFSLILESASTNQTSMYLCASSSRGYEQFFGPGTRLTVL.